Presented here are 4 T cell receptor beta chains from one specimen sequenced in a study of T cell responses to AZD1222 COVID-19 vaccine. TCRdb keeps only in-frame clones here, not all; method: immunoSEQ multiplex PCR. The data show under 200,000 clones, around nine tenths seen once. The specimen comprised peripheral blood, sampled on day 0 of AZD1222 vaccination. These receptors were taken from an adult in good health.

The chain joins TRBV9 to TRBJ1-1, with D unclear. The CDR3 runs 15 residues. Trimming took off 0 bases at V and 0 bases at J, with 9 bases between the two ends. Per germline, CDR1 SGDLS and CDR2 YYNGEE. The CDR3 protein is CASSVDALMNTEAFF. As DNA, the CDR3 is TGTGCCAGCAGCGTAGACGCCCTGATGAACACTGAAGCTTTCTTT.

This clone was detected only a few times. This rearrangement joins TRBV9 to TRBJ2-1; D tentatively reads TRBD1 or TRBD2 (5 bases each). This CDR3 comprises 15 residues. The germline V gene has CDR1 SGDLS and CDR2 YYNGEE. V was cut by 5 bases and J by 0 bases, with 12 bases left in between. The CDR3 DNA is TGTGCCAGCAGTGCCGGGACGGCCTCCTACAATGAGCAGTTCTTC. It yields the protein CASSAGTASYNEQFF.

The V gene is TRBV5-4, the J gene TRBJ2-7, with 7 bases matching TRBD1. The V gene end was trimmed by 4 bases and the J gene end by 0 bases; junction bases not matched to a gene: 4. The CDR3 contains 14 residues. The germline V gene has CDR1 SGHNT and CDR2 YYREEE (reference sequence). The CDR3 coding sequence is TGTGCCAGCAGCCTGGACAGGAGCTCCTACGAGCAGTACTTC. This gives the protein CASSLDRSSYEQYF.

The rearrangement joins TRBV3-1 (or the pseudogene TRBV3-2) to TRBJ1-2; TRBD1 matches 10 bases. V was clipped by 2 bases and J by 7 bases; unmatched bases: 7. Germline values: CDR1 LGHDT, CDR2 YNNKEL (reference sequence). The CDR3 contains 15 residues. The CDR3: CASSQSGQGWGGYTF. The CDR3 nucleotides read TGTGCCAGCAGCCAATCGGGACAGGGGTGGGGTGGCTACACCTTC.